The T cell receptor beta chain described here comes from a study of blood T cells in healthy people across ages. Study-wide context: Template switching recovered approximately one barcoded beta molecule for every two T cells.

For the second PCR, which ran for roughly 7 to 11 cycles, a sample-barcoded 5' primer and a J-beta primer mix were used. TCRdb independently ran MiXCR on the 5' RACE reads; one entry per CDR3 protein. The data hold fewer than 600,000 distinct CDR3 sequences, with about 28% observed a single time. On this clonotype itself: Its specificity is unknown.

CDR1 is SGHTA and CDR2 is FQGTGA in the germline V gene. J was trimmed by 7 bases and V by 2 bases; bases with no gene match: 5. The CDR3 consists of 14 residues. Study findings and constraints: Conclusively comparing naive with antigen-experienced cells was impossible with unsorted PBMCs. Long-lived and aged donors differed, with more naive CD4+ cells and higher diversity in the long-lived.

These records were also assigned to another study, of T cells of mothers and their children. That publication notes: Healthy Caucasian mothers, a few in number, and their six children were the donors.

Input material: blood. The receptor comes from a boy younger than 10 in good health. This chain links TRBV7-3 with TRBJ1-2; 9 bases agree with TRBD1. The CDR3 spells CASSLGDRDSGYTF. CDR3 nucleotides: TGTGCCAGCAGCTTAGGGGACAGGGATAGTGGCTACACCTTC.